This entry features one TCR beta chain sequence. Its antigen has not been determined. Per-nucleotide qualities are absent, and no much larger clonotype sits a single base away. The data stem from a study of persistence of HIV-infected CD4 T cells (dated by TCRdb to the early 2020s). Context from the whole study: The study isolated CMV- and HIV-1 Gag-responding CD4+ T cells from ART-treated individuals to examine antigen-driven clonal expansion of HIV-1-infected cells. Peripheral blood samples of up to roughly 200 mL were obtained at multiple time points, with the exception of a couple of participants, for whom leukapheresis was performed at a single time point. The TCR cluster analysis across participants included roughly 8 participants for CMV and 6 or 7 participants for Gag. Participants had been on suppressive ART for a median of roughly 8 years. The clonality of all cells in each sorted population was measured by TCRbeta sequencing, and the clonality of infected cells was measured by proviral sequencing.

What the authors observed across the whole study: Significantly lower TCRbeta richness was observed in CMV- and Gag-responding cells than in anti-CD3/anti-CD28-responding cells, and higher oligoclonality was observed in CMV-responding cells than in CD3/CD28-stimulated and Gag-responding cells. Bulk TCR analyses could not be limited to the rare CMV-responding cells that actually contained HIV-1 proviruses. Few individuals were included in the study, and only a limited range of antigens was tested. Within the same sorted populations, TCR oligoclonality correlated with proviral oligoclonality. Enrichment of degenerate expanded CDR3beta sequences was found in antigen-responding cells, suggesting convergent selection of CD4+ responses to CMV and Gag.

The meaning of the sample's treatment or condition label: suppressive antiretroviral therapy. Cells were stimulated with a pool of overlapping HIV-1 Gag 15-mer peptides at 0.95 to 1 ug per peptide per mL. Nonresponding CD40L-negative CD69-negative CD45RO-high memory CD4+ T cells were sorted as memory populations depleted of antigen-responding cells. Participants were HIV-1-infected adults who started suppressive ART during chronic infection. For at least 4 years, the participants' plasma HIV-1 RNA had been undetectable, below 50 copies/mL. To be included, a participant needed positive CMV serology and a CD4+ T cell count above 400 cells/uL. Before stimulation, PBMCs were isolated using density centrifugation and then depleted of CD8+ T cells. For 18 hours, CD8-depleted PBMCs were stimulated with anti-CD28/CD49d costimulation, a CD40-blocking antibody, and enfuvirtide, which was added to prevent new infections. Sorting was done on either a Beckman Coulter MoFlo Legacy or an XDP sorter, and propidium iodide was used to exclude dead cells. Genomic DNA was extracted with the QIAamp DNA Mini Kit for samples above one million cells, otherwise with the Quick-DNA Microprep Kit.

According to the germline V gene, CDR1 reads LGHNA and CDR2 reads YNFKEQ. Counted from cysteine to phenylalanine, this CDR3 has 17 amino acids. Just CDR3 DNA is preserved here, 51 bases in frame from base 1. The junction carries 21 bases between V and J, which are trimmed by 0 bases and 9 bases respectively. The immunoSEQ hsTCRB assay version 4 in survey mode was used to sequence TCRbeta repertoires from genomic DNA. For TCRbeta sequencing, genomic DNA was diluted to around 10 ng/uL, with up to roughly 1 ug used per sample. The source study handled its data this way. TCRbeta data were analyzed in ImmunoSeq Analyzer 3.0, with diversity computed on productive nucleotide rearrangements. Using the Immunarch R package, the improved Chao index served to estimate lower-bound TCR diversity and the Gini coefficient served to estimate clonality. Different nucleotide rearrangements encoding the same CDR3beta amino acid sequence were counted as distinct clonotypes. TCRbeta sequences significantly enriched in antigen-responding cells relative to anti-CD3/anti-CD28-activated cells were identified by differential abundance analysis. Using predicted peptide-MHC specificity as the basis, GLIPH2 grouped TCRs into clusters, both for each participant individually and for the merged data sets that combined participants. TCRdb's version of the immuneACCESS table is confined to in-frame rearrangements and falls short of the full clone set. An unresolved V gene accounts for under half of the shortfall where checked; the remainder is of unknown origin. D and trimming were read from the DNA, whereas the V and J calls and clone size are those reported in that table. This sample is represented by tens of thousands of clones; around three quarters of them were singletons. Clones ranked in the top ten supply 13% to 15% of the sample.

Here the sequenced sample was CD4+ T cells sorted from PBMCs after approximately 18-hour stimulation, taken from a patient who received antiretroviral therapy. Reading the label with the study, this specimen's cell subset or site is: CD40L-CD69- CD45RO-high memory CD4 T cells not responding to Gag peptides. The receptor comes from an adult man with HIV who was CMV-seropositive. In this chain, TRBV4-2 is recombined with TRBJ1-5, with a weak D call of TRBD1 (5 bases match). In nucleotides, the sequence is TGTGCCAGCAGCCAAGAGGGGGGACGGGGATCAATTTTGCCCCAGCATTTT. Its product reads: CASSQEGGRGSILPQHF.